The sequence of this TCR beta chain was determined in a study of blood T cell repertoires in COVID-19. Under the authors' procedure: Reference gene primer amplification gave nucleated cell count estimates. Assay used: immunoSEQ multiplex PCR; TCRdb lists only in-frame clones, some missing. V, J and clone size reflect that table, while D and trimming were determined from the DNA. The sample consists of some 180,000 clones, approximately 89% of them appearing once. Everyone who took part was about 18 to 90 years old, and they came from about two dozen US areas. V gave up 2 bases and J gave up 0 bases, with 11 bases separating them. The CDR3 runs 15 residues. CDR1 is SGHNT, CDR2 YENEEA, per germline. In this sample, this clone turned up once.

The TCR was taken from a middle-aged man who had recovered from COVID-19. The sequencing input was PBMCs or T cells enriched from blood (not recorded which). The rearrangement joins TRBV11-3 to TRBJ2-7; D might be TRBD2 (5 bases). CDR3 residues: CASSLKGVNSYEQYF. CDR3 coding DNA: TGTGCCAGCAGCTTAAAGGGAGTCAACTCCTACGAGCAGTACTTC.